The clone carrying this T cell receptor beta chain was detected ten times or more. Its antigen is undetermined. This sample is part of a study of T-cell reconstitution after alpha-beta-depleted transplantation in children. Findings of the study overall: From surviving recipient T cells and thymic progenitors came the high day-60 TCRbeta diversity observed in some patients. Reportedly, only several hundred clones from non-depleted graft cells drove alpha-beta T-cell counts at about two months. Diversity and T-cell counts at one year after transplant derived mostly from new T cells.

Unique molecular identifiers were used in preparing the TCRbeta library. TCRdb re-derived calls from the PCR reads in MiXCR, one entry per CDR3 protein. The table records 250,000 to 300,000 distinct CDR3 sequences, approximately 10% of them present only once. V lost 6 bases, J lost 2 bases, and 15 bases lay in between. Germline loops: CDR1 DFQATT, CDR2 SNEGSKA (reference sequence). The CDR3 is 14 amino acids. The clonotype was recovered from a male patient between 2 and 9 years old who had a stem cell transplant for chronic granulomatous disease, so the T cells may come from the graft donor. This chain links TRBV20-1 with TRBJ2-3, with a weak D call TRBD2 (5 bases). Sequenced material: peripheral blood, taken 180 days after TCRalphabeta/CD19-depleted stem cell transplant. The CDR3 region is CSAPRRSSTDTQYF. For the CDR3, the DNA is TGCAGTGCCCCCCGGAGGTCCTCCACAGATACGCAGTATTTT.